This T cell receptor beta chain is drawn from a study of cytomegalovirus exposure and HLA in healthy donors. Whole-study findings and limits: It was taken for granted in presence/absence analyses that sequencing depth across donors was roughly uniform. After further analysis at a later stage, 16,951 TCR beta sequences were associated with HLA alleles at 0.05 false discovery rate. When analyzed later, the rates of TCR association showed variation by HLA locus, with DRB1 the most and HLA-C the fewest.

Comment on this clone: The antigen is not known.

The study ran its PCR with 60 Vbeta and 13 Jbeta primers. Sequenced by immunoSEQ multiplex PCR; TCRdb stores in-frame clones only, minus some. In the table there are some 130,000 clones, over 50% of which are singletons. The CDR3 totals 18 residues. Germline CDR1 and CDR2: SGHRS and YFSETQ. V usage is TRBV5-1 and J usage is TRBJ2-5; D possibly corresponds to TRBD2 (5 bases). The DNA end is a closer match to TRBJ2-7, so the J assignment may be wrong. The clonotype originates from a human donor in good health. Input material: PBMCs. Here the CDR3 DNA reads TGCGCCAGCAGCCCGGGTGAAGCGGCAAGTGGGTCGGTCTACGAGCAGTACTTC. Translation: CASSPGEAASGSVYEQYF.